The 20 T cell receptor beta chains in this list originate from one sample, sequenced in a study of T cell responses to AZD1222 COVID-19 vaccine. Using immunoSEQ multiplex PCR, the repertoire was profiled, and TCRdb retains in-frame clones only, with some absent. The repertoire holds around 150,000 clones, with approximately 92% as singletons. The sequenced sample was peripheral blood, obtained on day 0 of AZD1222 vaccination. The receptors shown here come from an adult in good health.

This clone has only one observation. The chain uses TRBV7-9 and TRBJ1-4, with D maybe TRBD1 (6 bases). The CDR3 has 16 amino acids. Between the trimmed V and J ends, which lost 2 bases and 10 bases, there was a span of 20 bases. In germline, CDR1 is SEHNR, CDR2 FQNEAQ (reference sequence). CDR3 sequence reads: CASSLRSQTGQGKLFF. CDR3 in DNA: TGTGCCAGCAGCTTAAGGAGTCAGACAGGCCAAGGAAAACTGTTTTTT. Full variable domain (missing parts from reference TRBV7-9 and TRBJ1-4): DTGVSQNPRHKITKRGQNVTFRCDPISEHNRLYWYRQTLGQGPEFLTYFQNEAQLEKSRLLSDRFSAERPKGSFSTLEIQRTEQGDSAMYLCASSLRSQTGQGKLFFGSGTQLSVL.

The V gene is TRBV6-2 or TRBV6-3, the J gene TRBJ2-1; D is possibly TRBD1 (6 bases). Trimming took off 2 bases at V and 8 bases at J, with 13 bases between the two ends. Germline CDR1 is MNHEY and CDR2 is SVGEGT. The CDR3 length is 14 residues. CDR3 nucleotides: TGTGCCAGCAGTTACGGGGGCCTCTGGGATGAGCAGTTCTTC. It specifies CASSYGGLWDEQFF.

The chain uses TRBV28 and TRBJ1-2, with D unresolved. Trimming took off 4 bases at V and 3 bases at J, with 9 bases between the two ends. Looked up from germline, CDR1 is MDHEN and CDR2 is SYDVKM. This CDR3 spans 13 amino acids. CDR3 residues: CASSYRTDYGYTF. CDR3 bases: TGTGCCAGCAGTTACCGGACGGACTATGGCTACACCTTC.

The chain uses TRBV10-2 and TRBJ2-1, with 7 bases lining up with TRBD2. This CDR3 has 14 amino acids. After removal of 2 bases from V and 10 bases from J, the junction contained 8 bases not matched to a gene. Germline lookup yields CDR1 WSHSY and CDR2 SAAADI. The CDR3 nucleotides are TGCGCCAGCAGTGAGCTCGCGGGAGTAGGGGAGCAGTTCTTC. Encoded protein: CASSELAGVGEQFF.

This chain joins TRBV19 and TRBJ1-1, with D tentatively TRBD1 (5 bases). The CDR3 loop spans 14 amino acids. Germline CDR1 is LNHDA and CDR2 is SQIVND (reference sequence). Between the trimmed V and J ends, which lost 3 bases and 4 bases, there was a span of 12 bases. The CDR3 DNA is TGTGCCAGTAGTATGGGAACAGGAATCACTGAAGCTTTCTTT. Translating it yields CASSMGTGITEAFF.

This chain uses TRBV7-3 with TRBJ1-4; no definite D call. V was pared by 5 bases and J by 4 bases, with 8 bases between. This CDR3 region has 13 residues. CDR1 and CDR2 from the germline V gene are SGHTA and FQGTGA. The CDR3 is CASSPGFNEKLFF. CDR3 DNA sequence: TGTGCCAGCAGCCCGGGGTTTAATGAAAAACTGTTTTTT.

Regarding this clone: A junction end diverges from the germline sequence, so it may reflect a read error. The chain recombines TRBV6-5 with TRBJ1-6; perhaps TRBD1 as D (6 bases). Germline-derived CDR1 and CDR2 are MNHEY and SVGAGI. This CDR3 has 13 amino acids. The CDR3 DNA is TGTGCCAGCCGGCAGGGGAATAATTCACCTCTCCACTTT. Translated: CASRQGNNSPLHF.

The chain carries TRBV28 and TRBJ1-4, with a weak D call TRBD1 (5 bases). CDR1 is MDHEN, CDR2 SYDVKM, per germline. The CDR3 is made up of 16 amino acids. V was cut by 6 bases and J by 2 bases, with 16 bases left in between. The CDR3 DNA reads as TGTGCCAGCAGCCGATCGGGGGGTACGACTAATGAAAAACTGTTTTTT. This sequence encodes CASSRSGGTTNEKLFF.

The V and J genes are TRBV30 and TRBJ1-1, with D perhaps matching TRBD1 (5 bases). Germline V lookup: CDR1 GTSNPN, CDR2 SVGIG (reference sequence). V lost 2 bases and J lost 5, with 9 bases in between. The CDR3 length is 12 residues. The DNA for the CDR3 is TGTGCCTGGAGTCGGGGGTTAACTGAAGCTTTCTTT. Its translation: CAWSRGLTEAFF. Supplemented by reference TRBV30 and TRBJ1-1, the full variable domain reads SQTIHQWPATLVQPVGSPLSLECTVEGTSNPNLYWYRQAAGRGLQLLFYSVGIGQISSEVPQNLSASRPQDRQFILSSKKLLLSDSGFYLCAWSRGLTEAFFGQGTRLTVV.

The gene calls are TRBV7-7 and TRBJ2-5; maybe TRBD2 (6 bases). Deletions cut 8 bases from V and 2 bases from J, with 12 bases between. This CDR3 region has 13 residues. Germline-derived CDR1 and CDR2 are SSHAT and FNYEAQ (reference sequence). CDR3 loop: CASGGLRQETQYF. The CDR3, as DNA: TGTGCCAGCGGGGGGTTGAGGCAAGAGACCCAGTACTTC.

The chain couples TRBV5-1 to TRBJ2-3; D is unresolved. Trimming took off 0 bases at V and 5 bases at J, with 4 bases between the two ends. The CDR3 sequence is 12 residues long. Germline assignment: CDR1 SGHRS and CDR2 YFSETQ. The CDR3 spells CASSLGGDTQYF. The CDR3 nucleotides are TGCGCCAGCAGCTTGGGGGGAGATACGCAGTATTTT.

The CDR3 region is CASSQGGAEKGSHF. The CDR3 DNA reads TGTGCCAGCAGCCAAGGGGGTGCTGAAAAGGGCTCCCATTTT. This sequence joins TRBV3-1 (or the pseudogene TRBV3-2) and TRBJ1-5; D is unclear. CDR3 size: 14 residues. Germline CDR1 is LGHDT and CDR2 is YNNKEL (reference sequence). V was pared by 1 base and J by 16 bases, with 20 bases between.

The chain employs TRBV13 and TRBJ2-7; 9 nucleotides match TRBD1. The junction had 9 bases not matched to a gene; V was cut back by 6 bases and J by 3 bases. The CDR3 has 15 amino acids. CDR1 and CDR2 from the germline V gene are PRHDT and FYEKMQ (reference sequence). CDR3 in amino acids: CASSYTGTGRYEQYF. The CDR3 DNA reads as TGTGCCAGCAGTTATACCGGGACAGGGCGCTACGAGCAGTACTTC. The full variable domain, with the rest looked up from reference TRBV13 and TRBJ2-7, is AAGVIQSPRHLIKEKRETATLKCYPIPRHDTVYWYQQGPGQDPQFLISFYEKMQSDKGSIPDRFSAQQFSDYHSELNMSSLELGDSALYFCASSYTGTGRYEQYFGPGTRLTVT.

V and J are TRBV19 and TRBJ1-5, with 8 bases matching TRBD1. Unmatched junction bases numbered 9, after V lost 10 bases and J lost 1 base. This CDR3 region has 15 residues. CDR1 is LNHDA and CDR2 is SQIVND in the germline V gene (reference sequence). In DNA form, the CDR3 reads TGTGCCAACCTGACAGGGGAATTCAGCAATCAGCCCCAGCATTTT. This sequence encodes CANLTGEFSNQPQHF. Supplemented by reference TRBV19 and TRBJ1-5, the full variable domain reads DGGITQSPKYLFRKEGQNVTLSCEQNLNHDAMYWYRQDPGQGLRLIYYSQIVNDFQKGDIAEGYSVSREKKESFPLTVTSAQKNPTAFYLCANLTGEFSNQPQHFGDGTRLSIL.

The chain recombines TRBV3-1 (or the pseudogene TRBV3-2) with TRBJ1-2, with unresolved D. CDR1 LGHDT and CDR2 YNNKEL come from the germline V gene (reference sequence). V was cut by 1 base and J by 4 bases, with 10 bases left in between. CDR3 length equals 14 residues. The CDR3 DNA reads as TGTGCCAGCAGCCAAGGTTATCAGATCTATGGCTACACCTTC. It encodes CASSQGYQIYGYTF.

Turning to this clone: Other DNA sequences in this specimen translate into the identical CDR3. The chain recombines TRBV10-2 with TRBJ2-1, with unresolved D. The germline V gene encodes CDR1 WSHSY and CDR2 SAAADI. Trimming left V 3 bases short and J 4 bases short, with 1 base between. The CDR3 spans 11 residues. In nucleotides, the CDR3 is TGCGCCAGCAGTGAATACAATGAGCAGTTCTTC. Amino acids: CASSEYNEQFF.

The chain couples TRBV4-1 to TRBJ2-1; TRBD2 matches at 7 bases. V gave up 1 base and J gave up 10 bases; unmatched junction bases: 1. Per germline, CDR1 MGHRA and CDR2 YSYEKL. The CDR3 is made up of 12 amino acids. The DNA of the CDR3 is TGCGCCAGCAGCCAAGCGGGGGGAGAGCAGTTCTTC. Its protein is CASSQAGGEQFF.

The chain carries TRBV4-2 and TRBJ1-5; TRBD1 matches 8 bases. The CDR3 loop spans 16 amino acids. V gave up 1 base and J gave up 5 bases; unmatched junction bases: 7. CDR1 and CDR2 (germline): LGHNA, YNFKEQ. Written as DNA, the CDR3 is TGTGCCAGCAGCCAAGTTCCGGGACAGGCCTATCAGCCCCAGCATTTT. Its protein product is CASSQVPGQAYQPQHF.

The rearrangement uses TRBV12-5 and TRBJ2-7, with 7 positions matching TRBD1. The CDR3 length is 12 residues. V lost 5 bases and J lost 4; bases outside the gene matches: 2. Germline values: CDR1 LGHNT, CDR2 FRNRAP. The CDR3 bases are TGTGCTAGTGGTGCAGGGGGATACGAGCAGTACTTC. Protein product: CASGAGGYEQYF. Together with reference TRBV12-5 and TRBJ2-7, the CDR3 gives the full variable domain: DARVTQTPRHKVTEMGQEVTMRCQPILGHNTVFWYRQTMMQGLELLAYFRNRAPLDDSGMPKDRFSAEMPDATLATLKIQPSEPRDSAVYFCASGAGGYEQYFGPGTRLTVT.

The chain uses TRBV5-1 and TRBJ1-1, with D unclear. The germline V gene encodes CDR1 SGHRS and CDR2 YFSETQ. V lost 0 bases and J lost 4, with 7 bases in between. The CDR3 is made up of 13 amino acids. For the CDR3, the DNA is TGCGCCAGCAGCTTGGAAGGGATCACTGAAGCTTTCTTT. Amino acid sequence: CASSLEGITEAFF.